The 22 T cell receptor beta chains below were found in one sample sequenced in a study of shared clonotypes between healthy human individuals. Data came from immunoSEQ multiplex PCR; TCRdb stores just in-frame clones and leaves some out. The data contain approximately 2,000,000 clones, 85% to 95% of them seen just once; the ten biggest clones take up 0.37%. The sequencing input was naive CD4+ T cells from PBMCs. The subset denotes: CD45RA+ positively selected. All receptors come from a man aged 18 to 35 in good health. Some clones in this sample may be carry-over from other donors' samples.

This chain uses TRBV7-9 with TRBJ1-2; maybe TRBD1 (5 bases). Germline CDR1 and CDR2: SEHNR and FQNEAQ (reference sequence). The CDR3 covers 14 residues. V was trimmed by 6 bases and J by 11 bases, leaving 22 bases between them. Here the CDR3 reads CASSFLPGPYGYTF. CDR3 nucleotide sequence: TGTGCCAGCAGTTTCCTTCCAGGGCCCTACGGGTACACCTTC. Looking up the rest from reference TRBV7-9 and TRBJ1-2 gives the full variable domain: DTGVSQNPRHKITKRGQNVTFRCDPISEHNRLYWYRQTLGQGPEFLTYFQNEAQLEKSRLLSDRFSAERPKGSFSTLEIQRTEQGDSAMYLCASSFLPGPYGYTFGSGTRLTVV.

This chain joins TRBV5-1 and TRBJ1-1; 7 bases map to TRBD1. J gave up 1 base and V 7 bases, and 7 bases lay outside the gene matches. The CDR3 totals 14 residues. Germline V gene lookup returns CDR1 SGHRS and CDR2 YFSETQ. CDR3: CASAVTGENTEAFF. CDR3 DNA sequence: TGCGCCAGCGCGGTCACAGGGGAGAACACTGAAGCTTTCTTT.

A few counts support this clone. The chain links TRBV28 to TRBJ1-1, with D unclear. Trimming left V 10 bases short and J 6 bases short, with 6 bases between. Germline values: CDR1 MDHEN, CDR2 SYDVKM. The CDR3 runs 9 residues. The CDR3 nucleotides read TGTGCCACAGGCCCTGAAGCTTTCTTT. The encoded protein is CATGPEAFF. Full variable domain (missing parts from reference TRBV28 and TRBJ1-1): DVKVTQSSRYLVKRTGEKVFLECVQDMDHENMFWYRQDPGLGLRLIYFSYDVKMKEKGDIPEGYSVSREKKERFSLILESASTNQTSMYLCATGPEAFFGQGTRLTVV.

A word on this clone: The sample has other DNA sequences that encode this CDR3 too. J is TRBJ2-3 and V is TRBV5-1; D gene uncertain. V was pared by 4 bases and J by 4 bases, with 10 bases between. From germline, CDR1 is SGHRS and CDR2 YFSETQ. The length of the CDR3 is 13 residues. The CDR3 nucleotides read TGCGCCAGCAGCCCCGGGTCCGCAGATACGCAGTATTTT. Translation gives CASSPGSADTQYF.

This chain uses TRBV11-2 with TRBJ1-2, with a tentative D call TRBD1 (6 bases). Germline lookup yields CDR1 SGHAT and CDR2 FQNNGV. Trimming took 1 base from V and 7 from J, leaving 16 bases between them. The CDR3 contains 15 residues. The CDR3 loop reads CASSLVRGGKGGYTF. In nucleotides, the CDR3 is TGTGCCAGCAGCTTAGTGCGCGGGGGCAAGGGTGGCTACACCTTC.

This clone showed up just once. The same CDR3 arises from other DNA sequences in this sample as well. This chain uses TRBV5-4 with TRBJ2-5; D is undetermined. Germline CDR1 and CDR2: SGHNT and YYREEE (reference sequence). The CDR3 consists of 13 residues. The germline V and J ends were trimmed by 5 bases and 5 bases, with 13 bases remaining between them. The CDR3 loop is CASSPGPRETQYF. The DNA for the CDR3 is TGTGCCAGCAGTCCCGGCCCTAGGGAGACCCAGTACTTC.

This sequence joins TRBV30 and TRBJ2-7, with D tentatively TRBD2 (6 bases). The CDR3 extends over 14 amino acids. Trimming stripped 1 base from V and 1 base from J, with 11 bases between. Germline-derived CDR1 and CDR2 are GTSNPN and SVGIG (reference sequence). The CDR3 region is CAWSDGGISYEQYF. CDR3 bases: TGTGCCTGGAGTGACGGAGGGATTTCCTACGAGCAGTACTTC.

The chain couples TRBV2 to TRBJ1-2; 9 nucleotides match TRBD1. Germline V lookup: CDR1 SNHLY, CDR2 FYNNEI. The CDR3 is 13 amino acids. J lost 10 bases, V lost 8 bases, and 11 bases had no gene match. CDR3 DNA sequence: TGTGCCAGCGGAACTCGGGACAGGGTAGACTACACCTTC. This gives the protein CASGTRDRVDYTF.

The chain combines TRBV30 with TRBJ1-1; possible D gene TRBD1, 5 bases. The length of the CDR3 is 15 residues. Germline CDR1 GTSNPN, CDR2 SVGIG (reference sequence). Trimming removed 3 bases at V and 1 base at J, with 15 bases between. CDR3 protein: CAWRPDIGGNTEAFF. CDR3 DNA: TGTGCCTGGAGGCCCGACATCGGGGGGAACACTGAAGCTTTCTTT. The entire variable domain, with the rest obtained from reference TRBV30 and TRBJ1-1, is as follows: SQTIHQWPATLVQPVGSPLSLECTVEGTSNPNLYWYRQAAGRGLQLLFYSVGIGQISSEVPQNLSASRPQDRQFILSSKKLLLSDSGFYLCAWRPDIGGNTEAFFGQGTRLTVV.

This chain connects TRBV10-3 to TRBJ1-2, with 7 bases identical to TRBD1. CDR1 ENHRY and CDR2 SYGVKD come from the germline V gene. The CDR3 loop spans 16 amino acids. V dropped 4 bases and J dropped 3; count of bases not matched to a gene: 11. Written as DNA, the CDR3 is TGTGCCATCAGTGTCTCACTGAGGCAGGGGGACTATGGCTACACCTTC. The encoded protein is CAISVSLRQGDYGYTF.

The rearrangement uses TRBV5-1 and TRBJ1-2; tentative D call: TRBD1 (6 bases). Trimming cost V 6 bases and J 8 bases, with 11 bases left between them. Germline-derived CDR1 and CDR2 are SGHRS and YFSETQ. CDR3 size: 11 residues. The CDR3 bases are TGCGCCAGCAACACGGGGGGCGGCTACACCTTC. This gives the protein CASNTGGGYTF.

This chain links TRBV28 with TRBJ2-2; 7 bases agree with TRBD1. Losses at the gene ends were 11 bases for V and 2 bases for J; bases not matched to a gene: 5. Germline CDR1 MDHEN, CDR2 SYDVKM. There are 13 residues in the CDR3. DNA of the CDR3: TGTGCCTCAGGGGGAGATAACACCGGGGAGCTGTTTTTT. Translating gives CASGGDNTGELFF.

The V and J genes are TRBV4-1 and TRBJ2-7; 8 bases line up with TRBD2. Germline V gene lookup returns CDR1 MGHRA and CDR2 YSYEKL. There are 14 residues in the CDR3. Germline trimming cut 6 bases from V and 2 bases from J; bases unmatched to any gene: 6. The DNA for the CDR3 is TGCGCCAGCAGTCAAACTAGCGGACCCTACGAGCAGTACTTC. Amino acids: CASSQTSGPYEQYF.

This clone was found once. This sequence joins TRBV2 and TRBJ2-4; 10 nucleotides match TRBD1. The CDR3 is 18 amino acids. With 6 bases clipped from V and 7 bases from J, the junction kept 18 bases outside the gene matches. Germline CDR1 SNHLY, CDR2 FYNNEI. The CDR3 protein is CASRAGTGDFSPPNIQYF. The CDR3, as DNA: TGTGCCAGCAGAGCAGGGACAGGGGACTTCTCCCCGCCGAACATTCAGTACTTC. Drawing the rest from reference TRBV2 and TRBJ2-4, the complete variable domain is EPEVTQTPSHQVTQMGQEVILRCVPISNHLYFYWYRQILGQKVEFLVSFYNNEISEKSEIFDDQFSVERPDGSNFTLKIRSTKLEDSAMYFCASRAGTGDFSPPNIQYFGAGTRLSVL.

The chain joins TRBV7-2 to TRBJ1-1; no reliable D call. Trimming took off 1 base at V and 7 bases at J, with 13 bases between the two ends. The CDR3 has 14 residues. Germline V gene lookup returns CDR1 SGHTA and CDR2 FQGNSA. CDR3 bases: TGTGCCAGCAGCTTAGTGTCCGGGTACCTTGAAGCTTTCTTT. Its protein is CASSLVSGYLEAFF.

The V gene is TRBV5-4, the J gene TRBJ2-2; TRBD2 agrees at 8 bases. Losses at the gene ends were 5 bases for V and 4 bases for J; bases not matched to a gene: 4. Germline CDR1 reads SGHNT; CDR2 reads YYREEE (reference sequence). The CDR3 is 14 residues long. CDR3 amino acids: CASRAGTSTGELFF. CDR3 DNA: TGTGCCAGCAGAGCCGGGACTAGCACCGGGGAGCTGTTTTTT.

The chain combines TRBV5-4 with TRBJ1-4, with unresolved D. Germline loops: CDR1 SGHNT, CDR2 YYREEE (reference sequence). This CDR3 has 14 residues. V was shortened by 0 bases and J by 6 bases, with 9 bases between the two germline ends. In DNA form, the CDR3 reads TGTGCCAGCAGCTTGGAACCGGGAGATGAAAAACTGTTTTTT. Translating gives CASSLEPGDEKLFF.

The sample holds one count of this clone. The genes are TRBV11-1 and TRBJ2-1; TRBD1 aligns across 9 bases. J gave up 12 bases and V 1 base, and 7 bases lay outside the gene matches. Germline CDR1 reads SGHAT; CDR2 reads FQDESV (reference sequence). The CDR3 contains 14 residues. CDR3 DNA: TGTGCCAGCAGCTTAGAGTCGGGACAGGGTTTGCAGTTCTTC. It is translated as CASSLESGQGLQFF.

The rearrangement uses TRBV29-1 and TRBJ2-5; D not resolved. The V gene's germline CDR1 is SQVTM and CDR2 ANQGSEA. The V and J ends lost 5 bases and 1 base respectively, with 11 bases between them. This CDR3 spans 13 amino acids. The DNA of the CDR3 is TGCAGCGTTCGAAACACAGCCCAAGAGACCCAGTACTTC. Translated, it gives CSVRNTAQETQYF.

The chain has TRBV30 and TRBJ1-2; D uncertain. V was cut by 3 bases and J by 4 bases, with 9 bases left in between. This CDR3 is built from 12 residues. Germline assignment: CDR1 GTSNPN and CDR2 SVGIG (reference sequence). The CDR3 nucleotides are TGTGCCTGGAGGGATCAAGCCTATGGCTACACCTTC. Translated: CAWRDQAYGYTF.

The V call is TRBV5-1, the J call TRBJ2-7; either TRBD1 or TRBD2 may supply D (5 bases each). The V and J ends lost 4 bases and 7 bases respectively, with 18 bases between them. The germline gives CDR1 SGHRS, CDR2 YFSETQ. This CDR3 contains 14 residues. The CDR3: CASSTGTPPGEQYF. The DNA for the CDR3 is TGCGCCAGCAGCACCGGGACCCCACCTGGGGAGCAGTACTTC.

The rearrangement links TRBV9 to TRBJ2-6; D remains unclear. V gave up 0 bases and J gave up 0 bases, with 13 bases separating them. Germline V gene sequence: CDR1 SGDLS, CDR2 YYNGEE. This CDR3 comprises 18 residues. The CDR3 DNA sequence: TGTGCCAGCAGCGTAGCCCCGGCGAGATCCTCTGGGGCCAACGTCCTGACTTTC. Encoded protein: CASSVAPARSSGANVLTF.